This paragraph covers one T cell receptor (beta chain) sequence. Treatment of the sample: some 20 received Ad26.COV2.S at low or high dose, single or two shots; 5 received placebo; per-sample allocation not given. The samples were gathered on day 63 after the first injection of vaccine or placebo. This entry comes from a study of Ad26.COV2.S vaccination and SARS-CoV-2 variants. Repertoires were generated with immunoSEQ multiplex PCR, while TCRdb's copy carries only in-frame clones and drops some. The sample lists fewer than 900,000 clones, 89% occurring once. This CDR3 is 12 amino acids long. Trimming shortened V by 2 bases and J by 6 bases, and 4 bases separated the two germline ends. Germline CDR1 and CDR2: SGHTA and FQGTGA.

The sample consisted of peripheral blood, taken in a trial of Ad26.COV2.S vaccine versus placebo. The chain uses TRBV7-3 and TRBJ2-2; D not resolved. This clonotype was sampled from a person between 18 and 65 years old who received the Ad26.COV2.S COVID-19 vaccine or a placebo. The CDR3 is CASSLLAGELFF. The CDR3 nucleotides read TGTGCCAGCAGCTTATTGGCCGGGGAGCTGTTTTTT.